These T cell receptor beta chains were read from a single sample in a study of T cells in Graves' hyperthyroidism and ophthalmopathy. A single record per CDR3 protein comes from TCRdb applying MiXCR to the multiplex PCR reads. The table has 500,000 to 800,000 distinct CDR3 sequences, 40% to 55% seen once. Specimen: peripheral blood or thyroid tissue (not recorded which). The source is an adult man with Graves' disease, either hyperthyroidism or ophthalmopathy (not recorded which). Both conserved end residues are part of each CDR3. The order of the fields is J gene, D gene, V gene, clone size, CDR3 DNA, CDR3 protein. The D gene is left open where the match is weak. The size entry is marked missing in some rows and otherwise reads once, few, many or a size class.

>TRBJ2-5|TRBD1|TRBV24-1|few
TGTGCCACCAGTGATTCCAGGGGGTACCAGCCCCAGTACTTC
CATSDSRGYQPQYF
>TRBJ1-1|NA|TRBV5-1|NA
TGCGCCAGCAGCTTGGGGCAGGGGATGGTCTTT
CASSLGQGMVF
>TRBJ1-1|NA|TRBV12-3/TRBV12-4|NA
TGTGCCAGCAGTTTACGGGGGCTGAGCACTGAAGCTTTCTTT
CASSLRGLSTEAFF
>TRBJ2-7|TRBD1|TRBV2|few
TGCGCCAGCAGCTTCCGGACAGGGAGCTCCTACGAGCAGTACTTC
CASSFRTGSSYEQYF
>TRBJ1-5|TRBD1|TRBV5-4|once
TGTGCCAGCAGCACCGGGACAGGCCTTAATCAGCCCCAGCATTTT
CASSTGTGLNQPQHF
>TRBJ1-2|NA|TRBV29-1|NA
TGCAGCGTTGAACCTCGGACCAGGGCCTATGGCTACACCTTC
CSVEPRTRAYGYTF
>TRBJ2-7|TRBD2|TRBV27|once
TGTGCCAGCAGTTTATCCCCACTAGCGGGATATGGGAGGGAGCAGTACTTC
CASSLSPLAGYGREQYF
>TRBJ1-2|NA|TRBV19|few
TGTGCCAGTAGTGGAGGGACAATCAACCGGATAGGTGGCTACACCTTC
CASSGGTINRIGGYTF
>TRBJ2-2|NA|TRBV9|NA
TGTGCCAGCAGCATCCCGACTCGGAACACCGGGGAGCTGTTTTTT
CASSIPTRNTGELFF
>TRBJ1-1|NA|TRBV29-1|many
TGCAGCGTTTCTCACACCGGGACAGAAGCTTTCTTT
CSVSHTGTEAFF
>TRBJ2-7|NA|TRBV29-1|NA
TGCAGCGTTCAGAGGGCAGGGAGCTATGGCTACGAGCAGTACTTC
CSVQRAGSYGYEQYF
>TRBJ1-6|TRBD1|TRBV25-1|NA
TGTGCCACTTCTCCCCTAGACAGGGAGGCGAATTCACCCCTCCACTTT
CATSPLDREANSPLHF
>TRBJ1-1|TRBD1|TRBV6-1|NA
TGTGCCAGTGAGGACAGGGTAGGTGAAGCTTTCTTT
CASEDRVGEAFF
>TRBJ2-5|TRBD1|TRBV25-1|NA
TGTGCCAGCAGTGAACCGGACAGGGGATTCCAAGAGACCCAGTACTTC
CASSEPDRGFQETQYF
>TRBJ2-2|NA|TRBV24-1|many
TGTGCCACCAGTGAGGCGGGAAGGAGCACCGGGGAGCTGTTTTTT
CATSEAGRSTGELFF
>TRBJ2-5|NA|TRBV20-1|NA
TGCAGTGGGATCGGGCACCTTGCGGGACGGACCCAGTACTTC
CSGIGHLAGRTQYF
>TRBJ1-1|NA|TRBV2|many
TGTGCCAGCAGTGCCGAGGGCGCGACTGAAGCTTTCTTT
CASSAEGATEAFF
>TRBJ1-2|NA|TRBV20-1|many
TGCAGTGCTAGTGCCCGAGGGGTATGGGGCTACACCTTC
CSASARGVWGYTF
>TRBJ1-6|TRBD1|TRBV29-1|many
TGCAGCGTCAAGACAGGGGCGACCCATTCACCCCTCCACTTT
CSVKTGATHSPLHF
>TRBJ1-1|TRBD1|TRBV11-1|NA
TGTGCCAGCAGCTTTCGCGGCGGGACAGGGCCTGAAGCTTTCTTT
CASSFRGGTGPEAFF
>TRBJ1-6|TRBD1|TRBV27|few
TGTGCCAGCAGTACGACAGGGCGAGATAATTCACCCCTCCACTTT
CASSTTGRDNSPLHF
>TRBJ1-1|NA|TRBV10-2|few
TGCGCCAGCAGTGAGATAGCGCCGAACACTGAAGCTTTCTTT
CASSEIAPNTEAFF
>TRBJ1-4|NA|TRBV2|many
TGTGCCAGCAGCCCAGGGGAGGGTGAAAAACTGTTTTTT
CASSPGEGEKLFF
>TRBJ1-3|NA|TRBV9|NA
TGTGCCAGCAGCGTTCAGAGCTCTGGAAACACCATATATTTT
CASSVQSSGNTIYF
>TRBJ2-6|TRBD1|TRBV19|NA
TGTGCCAGTAGTGGGACAGCTTCTGGGGCCAACGTCCTGACTTTC
CASSGTASGANVLTF
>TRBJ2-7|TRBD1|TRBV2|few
TGTGCCAGCAGTGAAAGTGGGACAGGGGGCTCCTACGAGCAGTACTTC
CASSESGTGGSYEQYF
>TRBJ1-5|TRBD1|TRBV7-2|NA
TGTGCCAGCAGCAAGCGGACAGGGGGCAGTCAGCCCCAGCATTTT
CASSKRTGGSQPQHF
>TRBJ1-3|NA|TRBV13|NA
TGTGCCAGCAGCTTTCCAAGTCGCTCTGGAAACACCATATATTTT
CASSFPSRSGNTIYF
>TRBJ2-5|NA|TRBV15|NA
TGTGCCACCAGCAGTGAGGACCTTGAGACCCAGTACTTC
CATSSEDLETQYF
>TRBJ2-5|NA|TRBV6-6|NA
TGTGCCAGCAGTTATCAAGCAGACCAAGAGACCCAGTACTTC
CASSYQADQETQYF
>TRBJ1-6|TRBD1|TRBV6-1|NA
TGTGCCAGCAGTGATACAGGGGGTCAAGGGCAGGGCCTCCACTTT
CASSDTGGQGQGLHF
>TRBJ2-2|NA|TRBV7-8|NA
TGTGCCAGCAGTGCTAGACGTACAGGGAACACCGGGGAGCTGTTTTTT
CASSARRTGNTGELFF
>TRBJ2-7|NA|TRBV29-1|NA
TGCAGCGCCATGGACAGCCCGTACGAGCAGTACTTC
CSAMDSPYEQYF
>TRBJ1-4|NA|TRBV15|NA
TGTGCCACCAGCAGAGTTGGGTGGTCAACTAATGAAAAACTGTTTTTT
CATSRVGWSTNEKLFF
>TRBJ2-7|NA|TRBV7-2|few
TGTGCCAGCAGCTTAGCGCAAAGTGGGGAGCAGTACTTC
CASSLAQSGEQYF
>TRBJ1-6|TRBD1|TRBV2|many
TGTGCCAGCAGTGTCTCGGGACAGGGGAATTCACCCCTCCACTTT
CASSVSGQGNSPLHF
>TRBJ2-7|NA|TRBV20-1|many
TGCAGTGCGTTCCAGGGTTCCGAGCAGTACTTC
CSAFQGSEQYF